This T cell receptor beta chain was sequenced for a study of blood T cell repertoires in COVID-19. Across the study: Acute-phase and convalescent COVID-19 samples originated in the United States, Italy and Spain. T cells, B-cell-depleted T cells, or PBMCs supplied cDNA or gDNA.

There are 17 residues in the CDR3. V gave up 4 bases and J gave up 2 bases; unmatched junction bases: 10. In germline, CDR1 is SGHVS, CDR2 FQNEAQ. Which cohort a participant joined came from the clinical history participants gave. Source study methods: Scientists estimated how many nucleated cells there were by amplifying reference gene primers. Assay: immunoSEQ multiplex PCR; the TCRdb copy retains only in-frame clones and omits some. V, J and clone size reflect that table, while D and trimming were determined from the DNA. The sample shows 300,000 to 350,000 clones, approximately 86% of them seen only once.

This TCR was recovered from a woman in her 40s with acute COVID-19. Sequencing input: PBMCs or T cells enriched from blood (not recorded which). The chain couples TRBV7-8 to TRBJ2-3, with TRBD2 matching over 9 bases. The chain's CDR3 is CASSSKPSGAITDTQYF. In nucleotides, the CDR3 is TGTGCCAGCAGCTCAAAACCTAGCGGGGCGATCACAGATACGCAGTATTTT.